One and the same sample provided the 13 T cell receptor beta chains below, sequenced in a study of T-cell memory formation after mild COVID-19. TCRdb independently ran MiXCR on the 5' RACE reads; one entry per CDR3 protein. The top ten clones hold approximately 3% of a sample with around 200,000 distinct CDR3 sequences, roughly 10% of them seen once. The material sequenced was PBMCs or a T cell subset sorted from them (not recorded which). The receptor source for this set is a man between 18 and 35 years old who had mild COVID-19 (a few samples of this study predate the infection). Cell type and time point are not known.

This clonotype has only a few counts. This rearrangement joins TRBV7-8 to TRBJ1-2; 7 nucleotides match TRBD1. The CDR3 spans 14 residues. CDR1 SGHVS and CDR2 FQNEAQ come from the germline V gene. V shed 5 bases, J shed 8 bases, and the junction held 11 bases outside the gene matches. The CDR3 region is CASSPERGLGGYTF. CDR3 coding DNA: TGTGCCAGCAGCCCCGAGAGGGGGCTCGGCGGCTACACCTTC.

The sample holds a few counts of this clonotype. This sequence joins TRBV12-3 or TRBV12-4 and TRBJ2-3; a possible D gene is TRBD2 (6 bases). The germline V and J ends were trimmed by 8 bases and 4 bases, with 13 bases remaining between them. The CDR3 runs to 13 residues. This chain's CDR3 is CASGTSWADTQYF. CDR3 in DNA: TGTGCCAGCGGTACTAGCTGGGCAGATACGCAGTATTTT.

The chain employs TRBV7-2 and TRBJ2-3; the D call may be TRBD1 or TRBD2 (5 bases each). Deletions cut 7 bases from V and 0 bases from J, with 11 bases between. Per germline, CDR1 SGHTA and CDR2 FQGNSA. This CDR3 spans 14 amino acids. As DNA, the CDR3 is TGTGCCAGCATGCTGGGGGTTAGCACAGATACGCAGTATTTT. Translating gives CASMLGVSTDTQYF.

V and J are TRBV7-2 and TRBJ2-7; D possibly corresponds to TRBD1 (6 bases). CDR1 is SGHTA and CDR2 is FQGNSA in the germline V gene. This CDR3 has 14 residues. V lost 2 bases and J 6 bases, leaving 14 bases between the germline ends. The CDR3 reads CASSLIAQGSEQYV. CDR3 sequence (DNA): TGTGCCAGCAGCTTAATTGCCCAGGGGAGCGAGCAGTACGTC.

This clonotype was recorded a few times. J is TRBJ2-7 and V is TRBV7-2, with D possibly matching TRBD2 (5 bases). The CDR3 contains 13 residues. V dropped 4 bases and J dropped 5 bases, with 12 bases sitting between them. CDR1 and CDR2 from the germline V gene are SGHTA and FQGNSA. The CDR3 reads CASSSGLRDEQYV. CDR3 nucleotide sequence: TGTGCCAGCAGCTCGGGATTAAGGGACGAGCAGTACGTC.

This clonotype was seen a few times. In DNA form, the CDR3 reads TGTGCCAGCAGCAAACACGCGGGACAGCTAGGAAACACCATATATTTT. It codes for CASSKHAGQLGNTIYF. The gene calls are TRBV7-2 and TRBJ1-3; 7 bases line up with TRBD1. Germline V CDR1 and CDR2: SGHTA, FQGNSA. This CDR3 is 16 amino acids long. With V trimmed by 5 bases and J by 4 bases, 11 bases remained unmatched.

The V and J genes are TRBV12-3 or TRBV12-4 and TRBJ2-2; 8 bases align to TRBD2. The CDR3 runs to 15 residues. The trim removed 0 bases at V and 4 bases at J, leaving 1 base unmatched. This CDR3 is CASSLAGTSTGELFF. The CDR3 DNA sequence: TGTGCCAGCAGTTTAGCGGGGACTAGCACCGGGGAGCTGTTTTTT.

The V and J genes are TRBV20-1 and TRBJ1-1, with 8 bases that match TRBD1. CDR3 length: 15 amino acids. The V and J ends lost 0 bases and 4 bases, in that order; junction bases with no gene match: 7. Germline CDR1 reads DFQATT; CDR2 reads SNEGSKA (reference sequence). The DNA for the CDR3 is TGCAGTGCTAGAGACCCGACAGGGGCAGGCACTGAAGCTTTCTTT. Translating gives CSARDPTGAGTEAFF.

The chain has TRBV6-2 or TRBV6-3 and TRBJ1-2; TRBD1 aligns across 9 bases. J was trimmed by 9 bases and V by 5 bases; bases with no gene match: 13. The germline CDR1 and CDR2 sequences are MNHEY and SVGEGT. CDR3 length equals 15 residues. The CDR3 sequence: CASSLSGTGSISYTF. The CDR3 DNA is TGTGCCAGCAGTCTCTCCGGGACAGGGTCGATCAGCTACACCTTC.

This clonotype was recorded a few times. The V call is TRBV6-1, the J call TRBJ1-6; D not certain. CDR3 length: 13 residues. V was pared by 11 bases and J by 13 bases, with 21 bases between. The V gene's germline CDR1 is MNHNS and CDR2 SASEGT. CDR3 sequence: CAVKMEGFLPLHF. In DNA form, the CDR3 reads TGTGCCGTTAAGATGGAGGGCTTTTTGCCCCTCCACTTT.

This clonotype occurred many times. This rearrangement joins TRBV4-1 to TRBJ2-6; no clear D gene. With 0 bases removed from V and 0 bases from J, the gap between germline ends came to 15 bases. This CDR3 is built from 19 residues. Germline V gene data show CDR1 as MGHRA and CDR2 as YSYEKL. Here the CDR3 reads CASSQDSVSTRSGANVLTF. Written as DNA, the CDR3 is TGCGCCAGCAGCCAAGATTCAGTTTCAACGCGCTCTGGGGCCAACGTCCTGACTTTC.

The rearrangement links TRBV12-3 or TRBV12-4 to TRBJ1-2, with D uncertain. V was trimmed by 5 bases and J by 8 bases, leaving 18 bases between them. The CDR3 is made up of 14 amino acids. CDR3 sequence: CASSINPQVGGYTF. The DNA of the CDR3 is TGTGCCAGCAGTATCAACCCCCAGGTGGGGGGCTACACCTTC.

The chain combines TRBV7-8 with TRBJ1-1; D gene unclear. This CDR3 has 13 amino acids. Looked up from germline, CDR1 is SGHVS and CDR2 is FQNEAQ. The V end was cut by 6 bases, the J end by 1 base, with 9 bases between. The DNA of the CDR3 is TGTGCCAGCAGGCCGGACGGGAACACTGAAGCTTTCTTT. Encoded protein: CASRPDGNTEAFF. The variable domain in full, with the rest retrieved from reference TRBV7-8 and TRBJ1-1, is GAGVSQSPRYKVAKRGQDVALRCDPISGHVSLFWYQQALGQGPEFLTYFQNEAQLDKSGLPSDRFFAERPEGSVSTLKIQRTQQEDSAVYLCASRPDGNTEAFFGQGTRLTVV.